Following are 4 T cell receptor beta chains from one sample sequenced in a study of blood T cell repertoires in COVID-19. The protocol was immunoSEQ multiplex PCR, while the TCRdb copy is restricted to in-frame clones and leaves out a portion. The sample shows around 380,000 clones, about 80% of them seen only once. Sequenced material: peripheral blood. These receptors came from a human donor with acute or convalescent COVID-19. The donor label of this sample is uncertain.

The J gene is TRBJ1-5, the V gene TRBV7-8; TRBD1 is a possible D gene (5 bases). Germline V gene lookup returns CDR1 SGHVS and CDR2 FQNEAQ. V lost 2 bases and J 5 bases, leaving 22 bases between the germline ends. There are 18 residues in the CDR3. DNA for the CDR3: TGTGCCAGCAGCTTAAAGGAGCGTATGGTAAGGGGTCATCAGCCCCAGCATTTT. It encodes CASSLKERMVRGHQPQHF.

This clone appeared a few times. The chain is built from TRBV29-1 and TRBJ1-1; tentatively, D is TRBD1 (6 bases). There are 16 residues in the CDR3. Trimming pared 6 bases from V and 4 bases from J, leaving 24 bases between. The germline V gene has CDR1 SQVTM and CDR2 ANQGSEA. The CDR3 spells CSVAKKQGVFATEAFF. The CDR3 DNA follows: TGCAGCGTGGCGAAGAAACAGGGAGTCTTTGCCACTGAAGCTTTCTTT.

The sample holds a few counts of this clone. The rearrangement links TRBV5-1 to TRBJ1-1; 8 bases fit TRBD1. Germline CDR1 SGHRS, CDR2 YFSETQ. This CDR3 comprises 15 residues. The V and J ends lost 4 bases and 4 bases, in that order; junction bases with no gene match: 9. The CDR3 bases are TGCGCCAGCAGCATCCGGACAGGGCCGAGCACTGAAGCTTTCTTT. Protein sequence: CASSIRTGPSTEAFF.

For this clone: At the DNA level, this CDR3 is encoded by other sequences in the same sample as well. The chain links TRBV29-1 to TRBJ1-1; 11 bases align to TRBD1. The ends lost 7 bases at V and 5 bases at J; junction bases unmatched: 6. The CDR3 is made up of 13 amino acids. The germline CDR1 and CDR2 sequences are SQVTM and ANQGSEA. The CDR3 is CSARDRGGTEAFF. The CDR3 DNA follows: TGCAGCGCGCGGGACAGGGGGGGTACTGAAGCTTTCTTT.